These 14 T cell receptor beta chains came from one sample sequenced in a study of tumor-infiltrating lymphocytes in primary liver carcinoma listed by TCRdb under 2017. Total RNA and DNA were co-extracted without cell sorting from around 20-30 mg of bulk tissue using the AllPrep DNA/RNA mini kit. The sequencing machine was an Illumina HiSeq 2500. Using a constant-region primer and ProtoScript II reverse transcriptase, TCRbeta-specific cDNA was reverse-transcribed from 500 to 650 ng total RNA. Construction of the TCRbeta libraries relied on three nested rounds of multiplex PCR, following a slightly modified ARM-PCR procedure. Each of the first two PCR rounds ran for approximately 10 cycles and used multiplex TRBV1-TRBV30 forward primers together with a Cbeta reverse primer. TCRdb reprocessed the public reads (quality trimming at Q25 with fastp, clone calling with MiXCR) and kept in-frame beta chains. Each CDR3 protein appears once, grouped with its most common genes and DNA. For this sample the table gives 90,000 to 140,000 distinct CDR3 sequences, of which approximately 82% were detected only once. The ten largest clones take up around 21% of the sample.

The sequenced material came from liver tumor tissue from sampling region 3. This specimen's cell subset or site label, per the study, means: tumor region T3, left-lateral pole. The receptors originated from a man aged 40-49 years with primary liver carcinoma and hepatitis B virus infection.

This clonotype was recorded once. The rearrangement links TRBV6-1 to TRBJ2-4; TRBD1 is a possible D gene (5 bases). Trimming stripped 4 bases from V and 3 bases from J, with 19 bases between. Germline CDR1 and CDR2: MNHNS and SASEGT. The CDR3 sequence is 17 residues long. The CDR3 nucleotides are TGTGCCAGCAGTGTACCTGGGCATGGGGCGGTCAAAAACATTCAGTACTTC. Its protein is CASSVPGHGAVKNIQYF.

For this clonotype: Without the conserved terminal phenylalanine or tryptophan, this CDR3 likely stems from a read error. The V gene is TRBV5-1, the J gene TRBJ2-1; D may correspond to TRBD1 or TRBD2 (5 bases each). Germline CDR1 SGHRS, CDR2 YFSETQ. The CDR3 length is 15 residues. CDR3 nucleotides: TGCGCCAGCAGCTTGGGGGGACGGACGGACAATGAACAGTTCTTA. Translated, it gives CASSLGGRTDNEQFL.

A remark on this clonotype: A much larger clonotype is one base distant, so this may be a read error. The chain uses TRBV28 and TRBJ2-5; a weak D match, TRBD2 (6 bases). There are 16 residues in the CDR3. The V gene's germline CDR1 is MDHEN and CDR2 SYDVKM. The germline V and J ends were trimmed by 4 bases and 4 bases, with 19 bases remaining between them. The CDR3: CASSYPARLEGETQYF. The CDR3 bases are TGTGCCAGCAGTTATCCCGCTAGACTGGAGGGAGAGACCCAGTACTTC.

Notes on this clonotype: At one of its ends the junction is not consistent with the germline gene, which may arise from a read error. The chain couples TRBV29-1 to TRBJ2-7; TRBD1 matches at 7 bases. Per the germline V gene, CDR1 is SQVTM and CDR2 is ANQGSEA. This CDR3 spans 16 amino acids. Written as DNA, the CDR3 is TGCAGTGTCGACCGGTCGGGGACAGTAGGAAGCTACGAGGAGTACTTC. Its translation is CSVDRSGTVGSYEEYF.

In regard to this clonotype: This is likely a read error, given that the CDR3 carries no conserved phenylalanine or tryptophan at its end. The chain carries TRBV7-8 and TRBJ2-7, with no clear D. This CDR3 comprises 12 residues. Germline lookup yields CDR1 SGHVS and CDR2 FQNEAQ. The CDR3 here is CASSSWDYEQYL. CDR3 nucleotides: TGTGCCAGTAGCTCCTGGGATTACGAACAGTACCTC.

Concerning this clonotype itself: At one end the junction does not follow the germline gene, possibly because of a read error. This chain connects TRBV11-2 to TRBJ2-3, with a possible D match to TRBD1 (5 bases). Germline lookup yields CDR1 SGHAT and CDR2 FQNNGV. The CDR3 covers 17 residues. The CDR3 DNA is TGTGCCAGCAGCCTGCCCTTTGGACATACCAATTCAGATACGCAGTATTTC. Protein: CASSLPFGHTNSDTQYF.

The CDR3 DNA is TGTGCCAGCAGCGTAGGGCGGACTAGCGGGAGAGCCAATGAGCAGTTCTTC. This encodes CASSVGRTSGRANEQFF. This sequence joins TRBV9 and TRBJ2-1; 13 positions match TRBD2. The CDR3 contains 17 residues. V shed 0 bases, J shed 6 bases, and the junction held 6 bases outside the gene matches. Germline CDR1 is SGDLS and CDR2 is YYNGEE.

Concerning this clonotype: One end of the junction is discordant with germline, which a read error may explain. In DNA form, the CDR3 reads TGCGCCAGCAGCCACAGAGGAAGCGGTATTCGTGTTAATGAGCAATTCTTC. Its protein is CASSHRGSGIRVNEQFF. The chain employs TRBV5-1 and TRBJ2-1; maybe TRBD2 (5 bases). Per the germline V gene, CDR1 is SGHRS and CDR2 is YFSETQ. The CDR3 length is 17 residues.

At least ten counts were recorded for this clonotype. J is TRBJ2-1 and V is TRBV6-5, with 12 bases lining up with TRBD1. CDR3 length: 19 amino acids. V lost 0 bases, J lost 2 bases, and 8 bases stayed unmatched. The V gene's germline CDR1 is MNHEY and CDR2 SVGAGI. This CDR3 reads CASSYSGTGGGRAYNEQFF. CDR3 DNA sequence: TGTGCCAGCAGTTACTCCGGGACAGGGGGCGGGAGGGCCTACAATGAGCAGTTCTTC.

The genes are TRBV12-3 or TRBV12-4 and TRBJ1-5; D is possibly TRBD1 (5 bases). The CDR3 is 17 residues long. V gave up 6 bases and J gave up 0 bases, with 18 bases separating them. In nucleotides, the CDR3 is TGTGCCAGCAGCCGCCTGTCAGGGAACAATAGCAATCAGCCCCAGCATTTT. Translation: CASSRLSGNNSNQPQHF.

A word on this clonotype: The junction does not match germline at one end; this may be a read error. The V gene is TRBV4-2, the J gene TRBJ2-1; D is possibly TRBD1 or TRBD2 (5 bases each). Germline values: CDR1 LGHNA, CDR2 YNFKEQ. The CDR3 contains 17 residues. CDR3 loop: CASSQGVTGTSCNEQFF. CDR3 in DNA: TGTGCCAGCAGCCAAGGGGTAACGGGGACCTCCTGCAATGAGCAGTTCTTC.

About this clonotype: The germline gene is not matched at one end of the junction; a read error may be the cause. V usage is TRBV29-1 and J usage is TRBJ2-7; 8 bases agree with TRBD2. Germline V gene sequence: CDR1 SQVTM, CDR2 ANQGSEA. The length of the CDR3 is 15 residues. DNA for the CDR3: TGCTGCGTCCTGGGACTAGAAGGAGGGCCCAGCGAGCAGTATTTC. Translating it yields CCVLGLEGGPSEQYF.

This clonotype was observed once. A much larger clone differs from this one at a single base, so this may be a read error. V gene TRBV6-5 combines with J gene TRBJ2-3, with 8 positions matching TRBD2. The CDR3 is made up of 15 amino acids. CDR1 is MNHEY and CDR2 is SVGAGI in the germline V gene. CDR3 residues: CASSLSTGGLDRQYF. CDR3 nucleotide sequence: TGTGCCAGCAGTCTCTCGACGGGAGGGTTGGATAGGCAGTATTTT.

As concerns this clonotype: One end of the junction varies from germline; a read error may be responsible. The chain combines TRBV25-1 with TRBJ2-1, with 9 bases lining up with TRBD2. Germline V CDR1 and CDR2: MGHDK, SYGVNS. This CDR3 has 14 amino acids. The CDR3 here is CASTAGGSYNGQSF. The CDR3 DNA reads TGTGCCAGTACAGCGGGAGGCTCCTACAATGGGCAGTCCTTC.